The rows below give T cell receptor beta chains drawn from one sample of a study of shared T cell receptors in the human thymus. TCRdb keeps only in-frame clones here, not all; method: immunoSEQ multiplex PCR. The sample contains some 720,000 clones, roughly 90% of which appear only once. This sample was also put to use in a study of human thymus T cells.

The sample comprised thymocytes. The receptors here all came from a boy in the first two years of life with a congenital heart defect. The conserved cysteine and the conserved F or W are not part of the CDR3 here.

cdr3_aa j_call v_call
SVDYSGRAQGQY TRBJ2-5 TRBV29-1
ASSPQYRGMNTEAF TRBJ1-1 TRBV18
ASLLSYRDRGFQETQY TRBJ2-5 TRBV5-6
ASTRTGNEGYEQY TRBJ2-7 TRBV6-6
ASSVDGAEQF TRBJ2-1 TRBV9
ASSLKYTDTQY TRBJ2-3 TRBV5-8
ATSRDAQWAGEGDTQY TRBJ2-3 TRBV15
ASSPRDNPYEQY TRBJ2-7 TRBV28
SRGTGECAVGKEETQY TRBJ2-5 TRBV29-1
ASSPTGWGEKLF TRBJ1-4 TRBV19
ASSPEGGFDIY TRBJ1-3 TRBV7-6
ASDGTGGTGELF TRBJ2-2 TRBV6-1
ASRSRVPYNEQF TRBJ2-1 TRBV5-1
ASSTSTSGSH TRBJ2-7 TRBV6-4
ASTHGSGNEQF TRBJ2-1 TRBV6-5
ASSYGASGKTGELF TRBJ2-2 TRBV6-6
ASSQERTSENTGELF TRBJ2-2 TRBV4-3